A selection of T cell receptor beta chains follows, all from one sample in a study of T cell repertoires in ileal Crohn's disease. Generated by immunoSEQ multiplex PCR, the TCRdb table keeps only in-frame clones and is missing some. The repertoire holds approximately 12,000 clones, just under 80% seen once, with roughly 4.8% in the top ten. Sequenced material: ileal tissue. The origin of the receptors is an adult with Crohn's disease. CDR3s include the opening cysteine and the closing phenylalanine or tryptophan. A D gene is named only where the DNA matches it firmly. A row's size may be missing; if present it is once, few, many or a size class.

V	size	D	J	DNA	CDR3
TRBV7-9	-	-	TRBJ1-4	TGTGCCAGCAGCCGGAAGGGGGCAACTAATGAAAAACTGTTTTTT	CASSRKGATNEKLFF
TRBV2	-	-	TRBJ1-1	TGTGCCAGCAGGAGGGGGAGCACTGAAGCTTTCTTT	CASRRGSTEAFF
TRBV27	-	-	TRBJ1-6	TGTGCCAGCAGTTTTGGGGCAGGGGATTCACCCCTCCACTTT	CASSFGAGDSPLHF
TRBV6-4	once	TRBD2	TRBJ2-7	TGTGCCAGCAGTCGGATAGCGGGAGGGTACGAGCAGTACTTC	CASSRIAGGYEQYF
TRBV27	-	-	TRBJ1-4	TGTGCCAGTGGAGGGAGGTTGGGGGAAAAACTGTTTTTT	CASGGRLGEKLFF
TRBV7-9	few	-	TRBJ2-1	TGTGCCAGCAGAATTAACGGGGGAGGCACCGGGAATGAGCAGTTCTTC	CASRINGGGTGNEQFF
TRBV19	once	-	TRBJ2-2	TGTGCCAGTAGTATAGACAGGGCCACCGGGGAGCTGTTTTTT	CASSIDRATGELFF
TRBV9	-	-	TRBJ1-6	TGTGCCAGCAGCGCAAGAGGGGGTTCGGGGTCACCCCTCCACTTT	CASSARGGSGSPLHF
TRBV4-1	-	TRBD1	TRBJ1-1	TGCGCCAGCAGCCAAGATTCGGGGACAGGGAGGACTGAAGCTTTCTTT	CASSQDSGTGRTEAFF
TRBV6-1	-	-	TRBJ2-3	TGTGCCAGCACCCTACAGGGTACAGATACGCAGTATTTT	CASTLQGTDTQYF
TRBV9	few	-	TRBJ1-1	TGTGCCAGCAGCCCAGCAGGACCAGGGAAAGCTTTCTTT	CASSPAGPGKAFF
TRBV7-3	-	-	TRBJ1-1	TGTGCCAGCAGCTCCGGTCAGGCGAACACTGAAGCTTTCTTT	CASSSGQANTEAFF
TRBV5-1	-	-	TRBJ2-2	TGCGCCAGCAGTCGGAACACCGGGGAGCTGTTTTTT	CASSRNTGELFF
TRBV6-5	-	TRBD2	TRBJ2-2	TGTGCCAGTTTCCCAAGGGGAGGGGTCACCGGGGAGCTGTTTTTT	CASFPRGGVTGELFF
TRBV29-1	-	-	TRBJ2-2	TGCAGCGTCGCCGTGGGGACTCAGAACACCGGGGAGCTGTTTTTT	CSVAVGTQNTGELFF
TRBV7-8	few	TRBD2	TRBJ2-3	TGTGCCAGCAGCCCCCGGGGCGGGAGAGAGGCAGATACGCAGTATTTT	CASSPRGGREADTQYF
TRBV4-1	once	-	TRBJ1-2	TGCGCCAGCAGCCCCGGGGGCTATGGCTACACCTTC	CASSPGGYGYTF
TRBV9	-	-	TRBJ1-3	TGTGCCAGCAGCATTTCGACAGCGTCTGCTGGAAACACCATATATTTT	CASSISTASAGNTIYF
TRBV5-6	-	TRBD1	TRBJ2-7	TGTGCCAGCAGCTTTGGGACAGGGCGATTCTACGAGCAGTACTTC	CASSFGTGRFYEQYF
TRBV30	-	-	TRBJ2-3	TGTGCCTGGGAGGGGGAAGGCACAGATACGCAGTATTTT	CAWEGEGTDTQYF
TRBV5-1	-	TRBD1	TRBJ1-2	TGCGCCAGCAGAGCCGGGACAGCCTATGGCTACACCTTC	CASRAGTAYGYTF
TRBV7-6	large	-	TRBJ1-2	TGTGCCAGCAGCTTAGGTGGGGCATTGGATGGCTACACCTTC	CASSLGGALDGYTF
TRBV19	-	TRBD2	TRBJ2-1	TGTGCCAGTAGTATAAAGCGGGGAAGCTCCTACAATGAGCAGTTCTTC	CASSIKRGSSYNEQFF
TRBV6-4	-	TRBD2	TRBJ2-2	TGTGCCAGCAGTGACGCGGCGGGAGGAGTCGGGGAGCTGTTTTTT	CASSDAAGGVGELFF